Presented here are 21 T cell receptor beta chains from one specimen sequenced in a study of OX40 agonist ivuxolimab in advanced cancers. TCRdb's copy holds only in-frame clones and misses some; the assay was immunoSEQ multiplex PCR. Of 80,000 to 100,000 clones in the sample, roughly 94% were seen once. The sequencing here drew on CD4+ or CD8+ T cells sorted from blood, taken in a trial of the OX40 agonist ivuxolimab. These receptor sequences come from an adult with an advanced solid tumor such as melanoma, head and neck, liver or kidney cancer.

The chain employs TRBV10-2 and TRBJ2-2; 8 bases agree with TRBD2. V dropped 8 bases and J dropped 0; count of bases not matched to a gene: 11. CDR1 is WSHSY and CDR2 is SAAADI in the germline V gene. This CDR3 has 17 amino acids. Here the CDR3 reads CASGGYSGASNTGELFF. CDR3 DNA: TGCGCCAGCGGGGGATATAGCGGGGCTTCGAACACCGGGGAGCTGTTTTTT.

V is TRBV6-5 and J is TRBJ2-7, with TRBD1 matching 7 bases. CDR3 length: 14 residues. Unmatched junction bases numbered 10, after V lost 7 bases and J lost 4 bases. CDR1 and CDR2 (germline): MNHEY, SVGAGI. CDR3 sequence (DNA): TGTGCCAGCACTTCTACAGGGACAGCGTACGAGCAGTACTTC. Translating it yields CASTSTGTAYEQYF.

This clone has just a few counts. The chain has TRBV28 and TRBJ1-1; 7 bases match TRBD1. Germline V gene sequence: CDR1 MDHEN, CDR2 SYDVKM. The CDR3 has 12 residues. V trimming: 8 bases; J trimming: 5 bases; junction bases outside the gene matches: 5. In nucleotides, the CDR3 is TGTGCCAGCTGGGGGGGACAGACTGAAGCTTTCTTT. As protein: CASWGGQTEAFF.

This sequence joins TRBV28 and TRBJ2-5, with a possible D match to TRBD1 (5 bases). This CDR3 spans 15 amino acids. Germline lookup yields CDR1 MDHEN and CDR2 SYDVKM. V was cut by 1 base and J by 4 bases, with 13 bases left in between. The CDR3 sequence is CASSLSATGIETQYF. The CDR3 DNA reads as TGTGCCAGCAGTTTATCCGCCACAGGTATAGAGACCCAGTACTTC.

The CDR3 is CASSLATKPGPSTSGANVLTF. The CDR3 region has the DNA TGCGCCAGCTCCCTAGCGACAAAACCGGGACCGAGCACTTCTGGGGCCAACGTCCTGACTTTC. The chain uses TRBV5-1 and TRBJ2-6; possible D gene TRBD2, 6 bases. CDR3 size: 21 residues. From germline, CDR1 is SGHRS and CDR2 YFSETQ. V lost 7 bases and J 1 base, leaving 30 bases between the germline ends.

This clone appeared a few times. Written as DNA, the CDR3 is TGCGCCAGCAGTGGGGGGACAGGGAAGACTGAAGCTTTCTTT. This translates into CASSGGTGKTEAFF. This chain joins TRBV10-1 and TRBJ1-1; TRBD1 aligns across 9 bases. Germline CDR1 WNHNN, CDR2 SYGVQD (reference sequence). V dropped 4 bases and J dropped 5; count of bases not matched to a gene: 5. This CDR3 comprises 14 residues.

This clone was found once. V usage is TRBV7-9 and J usage is TRBJ1-2, with no clear D. The V gene lost 2 bases and the J gene lost 8 bases, with 9 bases spanning the gap. Per germline, CDR1 SEHNR and CDR2 FQNEAQ (reference sequence). CDR3 length equals 12 residues. The CDR3 DNA reads as TGTGCCAGCAGCTTATCTGCAGACGGCTACACCTTC. It codes for CASSLSADGYTF.

The rearrangement joins TRBV7-3 to TRBJ2-3, with 11 positions matching TRBD2. The CDR3 is 15 amino acids. V shed 5 bases, J shed 3 bases, and the junction held 4 bases outside the gene matches. Germline V gene sequence: CDR1 SGHTA, CDR2 FQGTGA. The CDR3 is CASSPTSGKTDTQYF. The CDR3 nucleotides are TGTGCCAGCAGCCCGACTAGCGGGAAAACAGATACGCAGTATTTT. Complete variable domain (other parts from reference TRBV7-3 and TRBJ2-3): GAGVSQTPSNKVTEKGKYVELRCDPISGHTALYWYRQSLGQGPEFLIYFQGTGAADDSGLPNDRFFAVRPEGSVSTLKIQRTERGDSAVYLCASSPTSGKTDTQYFGPGTRLTVL.

This chain uses TRBV30 with TRBJ1-2, with a tentative D call TRBD1 (6 bases). The germline V gene has CDR1 GTSNPN and CDR2 SVGIG (reference sequence). The CDR3 is 13 amino acids. The V end lost 1 base, the J end lost 6 bases, and 12 bases lay between the germline ends. CDR3 sequence reads: CAWSGQEGNGYTF. The CDR3 DNA sequence: TGTGCCTGGAGTGGACAGGAGGGAAATGGCTACACCTTC.

This clone was counted only a few times. The chain has TRBV7-9 and TRBJ1-5; tentative D call: TRBD1 (5 bases). The CDR3 contains 16 residues. Trimming pared 4 bases from V and 2 bases from J, leaving 15 bases between. Germline V CDR1 and CDR2: SEHNR, FQNEAQ (reference sequence). The chain's CDR3 is CASSSRRWGGNQPQHF. CDR3 DNA: TGTGCCAGCAGCTCGAGAAGGTGGGGCGGCAATCAGCCCCAGCATTTT.

V usage is TRBV6-5 and J usage is TRBJ2-5; 8 bases match TRBD2. J gave up 4 bases and V 0 bases, and 7 bases lay outside the gene matches. This CDR3 region has 16 residues. The germline V gene encodes CDR1 MNHEY and CDR2 SVGAGI. In DNA, the CDR3 is TGTGCCAGCAGTTACTCCCCGGGAGGGCTCGGAGAGACCCAGTACTTC. Translation gives CASSYSPGGLGETQYF.

This clone was observed once. This sequence joins TRBV6-6 and TRBJ1-5; maybe TRBD1 (6 bases). The germline gives CDR1 MNHNY, CDR2 SVGAGI (reference sequence). V gave up 5 bases and J gave up 2 bases, with 13 bases separating them. CDR3 length equals 15 residues. CDR3 loop: CASSQGGLGNQPQHF. CDR3 nucleotide sequence: TGTGCCAGCAGTCAAGGGGGGTTGGGCAATCAGCCCCAGCATTTT.

The chain combines TRBV28 with TRBJ1-2; 11 bases match TRBD1. V shed 10 bases and J 1 base; nucleotides not matched to a gene: 8. CDR3 length: 15 amino acids. Germline loops: CDR1 MDHEN, CDR2 SYDVKM. CDR3 protein: CATRTGGGLNYGYTF. The CDR3 DNA follows: TGTGCCACCCGGACAGGGGGCGGCCTTAACTATGGCTACACCTTC.

The genes are TRBV5-4 and TRBJ2-5, with 7 bases fitting TRBD2. This CDR3 spans 14 amino acids. The trim removed 0 bases at V and 6 bases at J, leaving 5 bases unmatched. Germline V gene data show CDR1 as SGHNT and CDR2 as YYREEE (reference sequence). CDR3 in amino acids: CASSLASGAKTQYF. CDR3 in DNA: TGTGCCAGCAGCTTGGCCAGCGGGGCGAAGACCCAGTACTTC.

V gene TRBV6-5 combines with J gene TRBJ1-1; D gene ambiguous. V lost 6 bases and J lost 3, with 14 bases in between. The germline gives CDR1 MNHEY, CDR2 SVGAGI. The CDR3 spans 14 residues. The CDR3 reads CASRTREKHTEAFF. For the CDR3, the DNA is TGTGCCAGCAGGACACGGGAGAAGCACACTGAAGCTTTCTTT.

The gene calls are TRBV30 and TRBJ2-5; 7 positions agree with TRBD1. Germline V gives CDR1 GTSNPN, CDR2 SVGIG (reference sequence). This CDR3 is built from 13 residues. Trimming cost V 4 bases and J 4 bases; bases outside gene matches: 6. CDR3 loop: CAWNNHRGETQYF. CDR3 nucleotides: TGTGCCTGGAACAACCACAGGGGAGAGACCCAGTACTTC.

On this clone: The junction shows a germline mismatch at one end, possibly a read error. DNA of the CDR3: TGTGTCAGCGGACGGACACGAGGGGAAAAACTGTTTTTT. Translating gives CVSGRTRGEKLFF. The chain employs TRBV2 and TRBJ1-4, with D possibly being TRBD1 (5 bases). This CDR3 is built from 13 residues. Germline CDR1 is SNHLY and CDR2 is FYNNEI. The complete variable domain, with remaining parts taken from reference TRBV2 and TRBJ1-4, reads EPEVTQTPSHQVTQMGQEVILRCVPISNHLYFYWYRQILGQKVEFLVSFYNNEISEKSEIFDDQFSVERPDGSNFTLKIRSTKLEDSAMYFCVSGRTRGEKLFFGSGTQLSVL.

The chain combines TRBV23-1 with TRBJ2-7, with D unresolved. TRBV23-1 is flagged as an ORF with uncertain function. This CDR3 has 13 residues. The V gene lost 0 bases and the J gene lost 12 bases, with 15 bases spanning the gap. The CDR3 coding sequence is TGCGCCAGCAGTCAATCAAACCCTCGTTGGGGGTACTTC. Protein sequence: CASSQSNPRWGYF.

The V and J genes are TRBV28 and TRBJ2-5; D gene uncertain. Between the trimmed V and J ends, which lost 4 bases and 0 bases, there was a span of 15 bases. Germline V gene data show CDR1 as MDHEN and CDR2 as SYDVKM. The CDR3 is 16 amino acids. The CDR3, as DNA: TGTGCCAGCAGTTCATATCGCACTGGGGACCAAGAGACCCAGTACTTC. Protein product: CASSSYRTGDQETQYF.

This clone occurred once. This chain joins TRBV6-5 and TRBJ2-1; 15 positions agree with TRBD2. V was pared by 4 bases and J by 10 bases, with 5 bases of the junction left unmatched. The CDR3 extends over 15 amino acids. The germline gives CDR1 MNHEY, CDR2 SVGAGI. For the CDR3, the DNA is TGTGCCAGCAGTTGGGGACTAGCGGGAGGTGAAGAGCAGTTCTTC. Its protein product is CASSWGLAGGEEQFF.

The chain carries TRBV5-5 and TRBJ1-5, with a tentative D call TRBD1 (5 bases). Germline V gene data show CDR1 as SGHKS and CDR2 as YYEKEE (reference sequence). V was trimmed by 2 bases and J by 4 bases, leaving 13 bases between them. This CDR3 is 15 amino acids long. In nucleotides, the CDR3 is TGTGCCAGCAGCTTTAGCAGGGACGGTAATCAGCCCCAGCATTTT. Translating it yields CASSFSRDGNQPQHF.